This is a list of T cell receptor beta chains from one sample in a study of blood T cell repertoires in COVID-19. The table came from immunoSEQ multiplex PCR; TCRdb's copy has only in-frame clones and leaves some out. The table shows 280,000 or so clones, with around 85% occurring only once. Material: peripheral blood. The receptor source for this set is a woman in her 30s who had recovered from COVID-19. The CDR3 runs from the conserved cysteine through the conserved F or W. D genes are given only for firm matches. Rows may omit the clone size; those that give it use once, few, many or a size class.

J gene: TRBJ2-1; V gene: TRBV5-4; clone size: NA; D gene: TRBD1; CDR3 DNA: TGTGCCAGCAGCTTGGGCCGGGACAGCTCCTACAATGAGCAGTTCTTC; CDR3 protein: CASSLGRDSSYNEQFF
J gene: TRBJ1-1; V gene: TRBV6-5; clone size: once; D gene: NA; CDR3 DNA: TGTGCCAGCAGTTATAGATCAGCAAGGGGCACTGAAGCTTTCTTT; CDR3 protein: CASSYRSARGTEAFF
J gene: TRBJ2-5; V gene: TRBV5-1; clone size: once; D gene: TRBD2; CDR3 DNA: TGCGCCAGCAGCCCCCGGACTAGCGGGGAAGAGACCCAGTACTTC; CDR3 protein: CASSPRTSGEETQYF
J gene: TRBJ1-2; V gene: TRBV5-4; clone size: NA; D gene: TRBD1; CDR3 DNA: TGTGCCAGCAGCTCAGGACAGGGGGCCGGGGGCTACACCTTC; CDR3 protein: CASSSGQGAGGYTF
J gene: TRBJ2-7; V gene: TRBV19; clone size: NA; D gene: NA; CDR3 DNA: TGTGCCAGTAGTATTGGTCAACACTCCTACGAGCAGTACTTC; CDR3 protein: CASSIGQHSYEQYF
J gene: TRBJ1-4; V gene: TRBV28; clone size: NA; D gene: NA; CDR3 DNA: TGTGCCAGCAGCCTACGAGGGGGGGCTAATGAAAAACTGTTTTTT; CDR3 protein: CASSLRGGANEKLFF
J gene: TRBJ2-7; V gene: TRBV4-1; clone size: NA; D gene: TRBD1; CDR3 DNA: TGCGCCAGCAGCCAACAGACAGGGTCATCTATCTACGAGCAGTACTTC; CDR3 protein: CASSQQTGSSIYEQYF
J gene: TRBJ2-7; V gene: TRBV27; clone size: NA; D gene: TRBD2; CDR3 DNA: TGTGCCAGCAGTCTCGTAGCGGGGGGGACCCACGAGCAGTACTTC; CDR3 protein: CASSLVAGGTHEQYF
J gene: TRBJ2-7; V gene: TRBV7-2; clone size: few; D gene: TRBD2; CDR3 DNA: TGTGCCAGCAGCTCCCGGAGAGGACTAGCGGGAGATGAGCAGTACTTC; CDR3 protein: CASSSRRGLAGDEQYF
J gene: TRBJ2-7; V gene: TRBV7-3; clone size: NA; D gene: TRBD2; CDR3 DNA: TGTGCCAGCAGCCCCACCGGGACTAGCGACGTGTACTTC; CDR3 protein: CASSPTGTSDVYF
J gene: TRBJ1-5; V gene: TRBV6-5; clone size: NA; D gene: NA; CDR3 DNA: TGTGCCAGTCGGGGGAGGGGATATAGCAATCAGCCCCAGCATTTT; CDR3 protein: CASRGRGYSNQPQHF
J gene: TRBJ2-3; V gene: TRBV15; clone size: NA; D gene: TRBD2; CDR3 DNA: TGTGCCACCAGCAGACGGACTAGCGGGAGCGCGGGCACAGATACGCAGTATTTT; CDR3 protein: CATSRRTSGSAGTDTQYF
J gene: TRBJ1-2; V gene: TRBV5-1; clone size: NA; D gene: TRBD1; CDR3 DNA: TGCGCCAGCAGCCCGCGACAGGGGATGGACTATGGCTACACCTTC; CDR3 protein: CASSPRQGMDYGYTF
J gene: TRBJ2-7; V gene: TRBV6-5; clone size: NA; D gene: NA; CDR3 DNA: TGTGCCAGCAGTTACTCCGGGGGGCCCTACGAGCAGTACTTC; CDR3 protein: CASSYSGGPYEQYF
J gene: TRBJ1-2; V gene: TRBV6-5; clone size: NA; D gene: NA; CDR3 DNA: TGTGCCAGCGTCCGGGACTATGGCTACACCTTC; CDR3 protein: CASVRDYGYTF
J gene: TRBJ1-5; V gene: TRBV19; clone size: few; D gene: NA; CDR3 DNA: TGTGCCAGTAGTGGCAATCTGGCGGGCAATCAGCCCCAGCATTTT; CDR3 protein: CASSGNLAGNQPQHF
J gene: TRBJ2-7; V gene: TRBV6-2/TRBV6-3; clone size: NA; D gene: TRBD1; CDR3 DNA: TGTGCCAGCAGTGAGACAGGGAGCACCTACGAGCAGTACTTC; CDR3 protein: CASSETGSTYEQYF
J gene: TRBJ2-3; V gene: TRBV6-2/TRBV6-3; clone size: NA; D gene: TRBD1; CDR3 DNA: TGTGCCAGCAGTTTACAGGGGACAGATACGCAGTATTTT; CDR3 protein: CASSLQGTDTQYF
J gene: TRBJ1-5; V gene: TRBV28; clone size: NA; D gene: NA; CDR3 DNA: TGTGCCGCAAGATCCCAATTAGCCCAGCATTTT; CDR3 protein: CAARSQLAQHF
J gene: TRBJ2-5; V gene: TRBV7-9; clone size: NA; D gene: NA; CDR3 DNA: TGTGCCAGCAGCCTTAAGACAGGAGCACAAGAGACCCAGTACTTC; CDR3 protein: CASSLKTGAQETQYF
J gene: TRBJ2-7; V gene: TRBV7-8; clone size: NA; D gene: NA; CDR3 DNA: TGTGCCAGCAGCTTGGGAGGCAACTCCTACGAGCAGTACTTC; CDR3 protein: CASSLGGNSYEQYF
J gene: TRBJ2-1; V gene: TRBV5-6; clone size: NA; D gene: NA; CDR3 DNA: TGTGCCAGCAGCTTGGCTGGCGAGAGGAGTGAGCAGTTCTTC; CDR3 protein: CASSLAGERSEQFF
J gene: TRBJ2-2; V gene: TRBV3-1/TRBV3-2; clone size: NA; D gene: TRBD2; CDR3 DNA: TGTGCCAGCAGCCAAGCGCTAGCGGGATTGCCCGGGGAGCTGTTTTTT; CDR3 protein: CASSQALAGLPGELFF
J gene: TRBJ2-3; V gene: TRBV24-1; clone size: NA; D gene: TRBD1; CDR3 DNA: TGTGCCACCAGTGACCCCCGGACAGGTATAACGCAGTATTTT; CDR3 protein: CATSDPRTGITQYF
J gene: TRBJ2-1; V gene: TRBV7-2; clone size: NA; D gene: TRBD2; CDR3 DNA: TGTGCCAGCATGCCCAGCGGGAGACACAATGAGCAGTTCTTC; CDR3 protein: CASMPSGRHNEQFF
J gene: TRBJ1-2; V gene: TRBV5-4; clone size: once; D gene: NA; CDR3 DNA: TGTGCCAGCAGCTTGCAGGGTGCTGAGGGCTACACCTTC; CDR3 protein: CASSLQGAEGYTF
J gene: TRBJ1-2; V gene: TRBV14; clone size: NA; D gene: TRBD1; CDR3 DNA: TGTGCCAGCAGCCCTCTGGGACAGGGGGCAGGGGGCTACACCTTC; CDR3 protein: CASSPLGQGAGGYTF
J gene: TRBJ2-1; V gene: TRBV19; clone size: NA; D gene: TRBD2; CDR3 DNA: TGTGCCAGTAGTCCCGGGACTAGCGGGGGTGGGGCCTACAATGAGCAGTTCTTC; CDR3 protein: CASSPGTSGGGAYNEQFF
J gene: TRBJ1-3; V gene: TRBV7-2; clone size: NA; D gene: TRBD1; CDR3 DNA: TGTGCCAGCAGCTTTACAGGGGACACCATATATTTT; CDR3 protein: CASSFTGDTIYF
J gene: TRBJ1-1; V gene: TRBV27; clone size: once; D gene: NA; CDR3 DNA: TGTGCCAGCAGCCCTTACATGAACACTGAAGCTTTCTTT; CDR3 protein: CASSPYMNTEAFF
J gene: TRBJ1-4; V gene: TRBV21-1; clone size: NA; D gene: NA; CDR3 DNA: TGTGCCAGCAGCCCTCGAGACCGGGAGAATGAAAAACTGTTTTTT; CDR3 protein: CASSPRDRENEKLFF
J gene: TRBJ2-3; V gene: TRBV3-1/TRBV3-2; clone size: few; D gene: NA; CDR3 DNA: TGTGCCAGCAGCCCAAGCCCAGGGGATACGCAGTATTTT; CDR3 protein: CASSPSPGDTQYF
J gene: TRBJ1-4; V gene: TRBV30; clone size: NA; D gene: NA; CDR3 DNA: TGTGCCTGGAGTGAACCGGGACTGGTTAATGAAAAACTGTTTTTT; CDR3 protein: CAWSEPGLVNEKLFF
J gene: TRBJ2-3; V gene: TRBV10-1; clone size: once; D gene: NA; CDR3 DNA: TGCGCCAGCAGTGAGTCGAGAAGAAGCACAGATACGCAGTATTTT; CDR3 protein: CASSESRRSTDTQYF
J gene: TRBJ1-5; V gene: TRBV3-1/TRBV3-2; clone size: NA; D gene: TRBD1; CDR3 DNA: TGTGCCAGCAGCCAAGGACAGGGAAGAGGCAATCAGCCCCAGCATTTT; CDR3 protein: CASSQGQGRGNQPQHF
J gene: TRBJ2-6; V gene: TRBV19; clone size: NA; D gene: NA; CDR3 DNA: TGTGCCAGTAGCCTCCCTGGGGCCAACGTCCTGACTTTC; CDR3 protein: CASSLPGANVLTF
J gene: TRBJ2-3; V gene: TRBV6-5; clone size: NA; D gene: NA; CDR3 DNA: TGTGCCACCCGTCCGGGTCACACAGATACGCAGTATTTT; CDR3 protein: CATRPGHTDTQYF
J gene: TRBJ1-6; V gene: TRBV19; clone size: few; D gene: NA; CDR3 DNA: TGTGCCAGTAGTATATCGGTTACAGGGAGTAATTCACCCCTCCACTTT; CDR3 protein: CASSISVTGSNSPLHF
J gene: TRBJ1-1; V gene: TRBV29-1; clone size: NA; D gene: NA; CDR3 DNA: TGCAGCGTTGATTTTGGAGGGTTTGGCACTGAAGCTTTCTTT; CDR3 protein: CSVDFGGFGTEAFF
J gene: TRBJ1-1; V gene: TRBV7-2; clone size: NA; D gene: NA; CDR3 DNA: TGTGCCAGCAGCCCTACAGAGGCCAGGGCGTCTGAAGCTTTCTTT; CDR3 protein: CASSPTEARASEAFF
J gene: TRBJ2-3; V gene: TRBV7-2; clone size: NA; D gene: NA; CDR3 DNA: TGTGCCAGCAGCCCAATCCTCAGGGGCACAGATACGCAGTATTTT; CDR3 protein: CASSPILRGTDTQYF
J gene: TRBJ2-7; V gene: TRBV6-5; clone size: few; D gene: TRBD1; CDR3 DNA: TGTGCCAGCAGCCCCGGGACAGGGGGCCACGAGCAGTACTTC; CDR3 protein: CASSPGTGGHEQYF
J gene: TRBJ1-6; V gene: TRBV5-1; clone size: NA; D gene: NA; CDR3 DNA: TGCGCCAGCAGCTTGGCGCAGGGTGGTTCACCCCTCCACTTT; CDR3 protein: CASSLAQGGSPLHF
J gene: TRBJ2-5; V gene: TRBV7-2; clone size: NA; D gene: NA; CDR3 DNA: TGTGCCAGCAGCTTAGTAGCGGACCCAAATTGGGGGGAGACCCAGTACTTC; CDR3 protein: CASSLVADPNWGETQYF
J gene: TRBJ1-2; V gene: TRBV7-9; clone size: NA; D gene: NA; CDR3 DNA: TGTGCCAGCAGCCGAGCGGGAGGCAGGCTTAAAGGCTACACCTTC; CDR3 protein: CASSRAGGRLKGYTF
J gene: TRBJ2-7; V gene: TRBV5-4; clone size: NA; D gene: TRBD1; CDR3 DNA: TGTGCCAGCAGCCCCGGACAGGGTGCCTCCTACGAGCAGTACTTC; CDR3 protein: CASSPGQGASYEQYF
J gene: TRBJ2-7; V gene: TRBV2; clone size: NA; D gene: NA; CDR3 DNA: TGTGCCAGCAGTGTCCCGGGAATCAGCTCCTACGAGCAGTACTTC; CDR3 protein: CASSVPGISSYEQYF
J gene: TRBJ2-1; V gene: TRBV7-8; clone size: NA; D gene: TRBD2; CDR3 DNA: TGTGCCAGCAGCTTAGCAGGAGAAGCGGGGCTAAATGAGCAGTTCTTC; CDR3 protein: CASSLAGEAGLNEQFF
J gene: TRBJ1-5; V gene: TRBV19; clone size: many; D gene: NA; CDR3 DNA: TGTGCCAGTAGTCAGGACTCCTGGCCCCAGCATTTT; CDR3 protein: CASSQDSWPQHF
J gene: TRBJ1-6; V gene: TRBV7-9; clone size: NA; D gene: NA; CDR3 DNA: TGTGCCACCGAGGGGCGTGGGGACACCCACTACTTGGGTTCACCCCTCCACTTT; CDR3 protein: CATEGRGDTHYLGSPLHF
J gene: TRBJ1-2; V gene: TRBV5-4; clone size: NA; D gene: TRBD1; CDR3 DNA: TGTGCCAGCAGCTTGGACTGGACAGGGGGCGGCTACACCTTC; CDR3 protein: CASSLDWTGGGYTF
J gene: TRBJ1-2; V gene: TRBV5-4; clone size: NA; D gene: TRBD1; CDR3 DNA: TGTGCCAGCAGGCCAACACAGGGGAACTATGGCTACACCTTC; CDR3 protein: CASRPTQGNYGYTF
J gene: TRBJ2-2; V gene: TRBV7-2; clone size: few; D gene: TRBD1; CDR3 DNA: TGTGCCAGCAGCTTCGGGGACAGAAGGACCGGGGAGCTGTTTTTT; CDR3 protein: CASSFGDRRTGELFF
J gene: TRBJ2-2; V gene: TRBV5-1; clone size: NA; D gene: TRBD2; CDR3 DNA: TGCGCCAGCAGCCCTGCTAGCGGGGACCCAACCGGGGAGCTGTTTTTT; CDR3 protein: CASSPASGDPTGELFF
J gene: TRBJ1-5; V gene: TRBV4-1; clone size: NA; D gene: TRBD1; CDR3 DNA: TGCGCCAGCAGCCAACCCGGGACAGGGGTTCCACAGCCCCAGCATTTT; CDR3 protein: CASSQPGTGVPQPQHF